The table lists the clone carrying this TCR beta chain with a count of one. The data derive from a study of control samples from healthy donors and cancer patients. Profiling relied on immunoSEQ multiplex PCR, and the TCRdb table lists in-frame clones only, not all of them. The sample lists more than 25,000 clones, 94% occurring once. The receptor was isolated from a man between 60 and 75 years old in good health. The specimen sequenced was blood.

The CDR3 is CASSGTGGSPLHF. The CDR3 DNA is TGTGCCAGCAGCGGTACAGGAGGTTCACCCCTCCACTTT. The J gene is TRBJ1-6, the V gene TRBV11-2; TRBD1 is a possible D gene (5 bases). The CDR3 is made up of 13 amino acids. Trimming removed 5 bases from V and 9 bases from J, with 11 bases in between. Germline values: CDR1 SGHAT, CDR2 FQNNGV. Full variable domain (missing parts from reference TRBV11-2 and TRBJ1-6): EAGVAQSPRYKIIEKRQSVAFWCNPISGHATLYWYQQILGQGPKLLIQFQNNGVVDDSQLPKDRFSAERLKGVDSTLKIQPAKLEDSAVYLCASSGTGGSPLHFGNGTRLTVT.